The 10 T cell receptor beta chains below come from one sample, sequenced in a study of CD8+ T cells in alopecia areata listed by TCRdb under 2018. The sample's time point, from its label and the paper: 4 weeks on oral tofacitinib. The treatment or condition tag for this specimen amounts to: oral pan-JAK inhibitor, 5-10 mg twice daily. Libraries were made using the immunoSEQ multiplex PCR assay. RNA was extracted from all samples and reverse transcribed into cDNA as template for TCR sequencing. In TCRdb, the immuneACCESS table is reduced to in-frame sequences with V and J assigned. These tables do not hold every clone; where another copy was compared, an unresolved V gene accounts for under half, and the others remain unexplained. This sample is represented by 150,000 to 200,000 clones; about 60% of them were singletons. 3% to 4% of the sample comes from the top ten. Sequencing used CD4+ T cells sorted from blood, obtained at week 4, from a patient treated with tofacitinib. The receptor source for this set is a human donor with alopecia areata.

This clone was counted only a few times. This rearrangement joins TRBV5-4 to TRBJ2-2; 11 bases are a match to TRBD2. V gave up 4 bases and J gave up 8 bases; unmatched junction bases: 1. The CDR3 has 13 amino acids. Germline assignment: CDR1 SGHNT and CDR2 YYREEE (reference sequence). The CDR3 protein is CASSRTSGGELFF. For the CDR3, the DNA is TGTGCCAGCAGCCGGACTAGCGGGGGGGAGCTGTTTTTT.

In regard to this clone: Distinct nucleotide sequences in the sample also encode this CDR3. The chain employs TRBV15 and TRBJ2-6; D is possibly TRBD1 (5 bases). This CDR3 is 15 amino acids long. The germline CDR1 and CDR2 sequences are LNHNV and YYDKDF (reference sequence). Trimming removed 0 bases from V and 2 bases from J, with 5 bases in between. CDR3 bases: TGTGCCACCAGCAGAGACAGGGCTGGGGCCAACGTCCTGACTTTC. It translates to CATSRDRAGANVLTF. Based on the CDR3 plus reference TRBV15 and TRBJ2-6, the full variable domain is DAMVIQNPRYQVTQFGKPVTLSCSQTLNHNVMYWYQQKSSQAPKLLFHYYDKDFNNEADTPDNFQSRRPNTSFCFLDIRSPGLGDTAMYLCATSRDRAGANVLTFGAGSRLTVL.

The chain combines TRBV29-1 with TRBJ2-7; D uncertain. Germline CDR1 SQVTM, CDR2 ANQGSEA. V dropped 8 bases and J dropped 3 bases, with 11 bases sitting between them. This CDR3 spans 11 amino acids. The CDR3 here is CSNPRNYEQYF. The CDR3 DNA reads TGCAGCAACCCTAGGAACTACGAGCAGTACTTC.

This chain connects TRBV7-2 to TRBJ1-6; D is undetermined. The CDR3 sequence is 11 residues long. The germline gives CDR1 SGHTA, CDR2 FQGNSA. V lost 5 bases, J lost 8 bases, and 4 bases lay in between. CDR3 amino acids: CASSHDSPLHF. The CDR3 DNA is TGTGCCAGCAGCCACGATTCACCCCTCCACTTT.

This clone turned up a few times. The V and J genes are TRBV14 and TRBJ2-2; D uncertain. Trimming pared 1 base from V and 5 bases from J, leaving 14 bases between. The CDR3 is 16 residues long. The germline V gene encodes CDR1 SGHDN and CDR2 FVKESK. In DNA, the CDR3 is TGTGCCAGCAGCCAAGTTCAATTACTTGCTACCGGGGAGCTGTTTTTT. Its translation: CASSQVQLLATGELFF.

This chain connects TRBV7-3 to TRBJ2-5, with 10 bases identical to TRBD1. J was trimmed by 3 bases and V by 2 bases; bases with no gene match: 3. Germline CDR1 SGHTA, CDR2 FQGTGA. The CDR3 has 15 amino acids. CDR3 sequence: CASSLLGTGEETQYF. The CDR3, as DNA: TGTGCCAGCAGCTTACTTGGGACAGGGGAAGAGACCCAGTACTTC.

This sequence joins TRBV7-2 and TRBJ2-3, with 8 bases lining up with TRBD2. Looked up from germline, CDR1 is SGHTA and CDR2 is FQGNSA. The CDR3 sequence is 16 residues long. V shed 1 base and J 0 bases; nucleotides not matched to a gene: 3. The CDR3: CASSLVRGGSTDTQYF. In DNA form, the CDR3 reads TGTGCCAGCAGCTTAGTCCGGGGGGGTAGCACAGATACGCAGTATTTT.

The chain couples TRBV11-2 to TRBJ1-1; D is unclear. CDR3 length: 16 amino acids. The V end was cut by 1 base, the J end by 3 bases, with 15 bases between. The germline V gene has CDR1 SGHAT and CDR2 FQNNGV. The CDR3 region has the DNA TGTGCCAGCAGCTTAGGGGGTGTGACCGCAGACACTGAAGCTTTCTTT. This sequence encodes CASSLGGVTADTEAFF.

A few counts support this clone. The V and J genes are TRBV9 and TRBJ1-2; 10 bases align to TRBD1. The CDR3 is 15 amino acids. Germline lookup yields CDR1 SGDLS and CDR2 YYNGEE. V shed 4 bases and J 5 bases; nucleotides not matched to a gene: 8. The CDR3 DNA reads TGTGCCAGCAGCTTATCCGGGACAGGGGCATATGGCTACACCTTC. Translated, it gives CASSLSGTGAYGYTF.

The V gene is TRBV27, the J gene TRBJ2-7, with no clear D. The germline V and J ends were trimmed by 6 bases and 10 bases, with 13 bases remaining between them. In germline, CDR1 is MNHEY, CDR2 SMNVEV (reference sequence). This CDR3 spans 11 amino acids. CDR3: CASSSRAGQYF. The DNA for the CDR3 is TGTGCCAGCAGCTCAAGGGCCGGCCAGTACTTC.